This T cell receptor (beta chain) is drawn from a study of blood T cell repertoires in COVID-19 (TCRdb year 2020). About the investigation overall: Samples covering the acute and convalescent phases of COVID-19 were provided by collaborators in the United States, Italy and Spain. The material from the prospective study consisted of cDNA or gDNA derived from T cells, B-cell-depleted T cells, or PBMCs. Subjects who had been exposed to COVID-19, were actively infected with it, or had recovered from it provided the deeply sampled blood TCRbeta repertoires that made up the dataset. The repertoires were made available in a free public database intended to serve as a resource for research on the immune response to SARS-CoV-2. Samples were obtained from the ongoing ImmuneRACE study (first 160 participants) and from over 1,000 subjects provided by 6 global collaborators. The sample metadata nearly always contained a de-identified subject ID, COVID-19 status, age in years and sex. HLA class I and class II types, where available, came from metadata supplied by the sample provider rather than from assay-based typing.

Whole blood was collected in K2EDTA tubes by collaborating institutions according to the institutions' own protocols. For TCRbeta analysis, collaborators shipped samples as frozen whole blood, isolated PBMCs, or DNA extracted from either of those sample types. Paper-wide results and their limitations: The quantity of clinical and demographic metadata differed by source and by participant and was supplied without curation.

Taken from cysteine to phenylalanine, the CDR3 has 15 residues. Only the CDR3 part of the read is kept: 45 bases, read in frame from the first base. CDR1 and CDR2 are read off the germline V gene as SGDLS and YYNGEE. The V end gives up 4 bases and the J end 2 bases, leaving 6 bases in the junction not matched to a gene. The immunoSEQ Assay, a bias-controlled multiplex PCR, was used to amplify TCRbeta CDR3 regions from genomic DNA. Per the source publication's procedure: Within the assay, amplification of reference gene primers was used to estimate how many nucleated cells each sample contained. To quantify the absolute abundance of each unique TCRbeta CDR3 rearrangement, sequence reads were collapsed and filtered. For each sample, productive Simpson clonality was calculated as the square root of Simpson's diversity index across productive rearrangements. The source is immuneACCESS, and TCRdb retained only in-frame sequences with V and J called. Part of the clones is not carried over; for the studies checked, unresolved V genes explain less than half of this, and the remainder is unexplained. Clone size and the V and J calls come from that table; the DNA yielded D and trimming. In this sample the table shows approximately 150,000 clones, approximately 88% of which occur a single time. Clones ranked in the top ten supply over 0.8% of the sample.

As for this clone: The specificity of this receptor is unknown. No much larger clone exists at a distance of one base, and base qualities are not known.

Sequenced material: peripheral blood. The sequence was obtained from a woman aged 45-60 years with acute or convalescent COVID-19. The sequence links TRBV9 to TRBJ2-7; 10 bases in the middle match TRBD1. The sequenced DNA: TGTGCCAGCAGCCCAGGGACAGGGGTACCCTACGAGCAGTACTTC. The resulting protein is CASSPGTGVPYEQYF.